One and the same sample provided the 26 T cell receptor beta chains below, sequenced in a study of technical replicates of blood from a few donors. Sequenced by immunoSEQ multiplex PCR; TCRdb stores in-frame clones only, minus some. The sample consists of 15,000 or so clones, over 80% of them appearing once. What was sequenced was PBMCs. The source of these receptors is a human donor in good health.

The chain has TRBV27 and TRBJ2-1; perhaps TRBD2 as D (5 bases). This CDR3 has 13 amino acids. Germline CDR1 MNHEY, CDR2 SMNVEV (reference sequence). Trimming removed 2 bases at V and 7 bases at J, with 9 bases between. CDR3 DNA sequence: TGTGCCAGCAGTTTAAGGGAGTTTAATGAGCAGTTCTTC. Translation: CASSLREFNEQFF.

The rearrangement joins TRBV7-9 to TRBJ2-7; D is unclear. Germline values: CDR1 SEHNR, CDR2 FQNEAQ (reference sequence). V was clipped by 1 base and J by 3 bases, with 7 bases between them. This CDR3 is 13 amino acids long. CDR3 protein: CASSLVQDYEQYF. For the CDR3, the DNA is TGTGCCAGCAGCTTAGTCCAGGACTACGAGCAGTACTTC.

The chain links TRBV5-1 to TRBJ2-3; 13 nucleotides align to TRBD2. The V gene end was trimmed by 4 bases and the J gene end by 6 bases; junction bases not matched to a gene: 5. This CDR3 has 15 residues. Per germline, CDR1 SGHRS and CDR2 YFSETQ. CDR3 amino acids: CASSAGLAGPDTQYF. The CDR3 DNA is TGCGCCAGCAGCGCGGGACTAGCGGGACCCGATACGCAGTATTTT. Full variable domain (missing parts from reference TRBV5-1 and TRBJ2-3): KAGVTQTPRYLIKTRGQQVTLSCSPISGHRSVSWYQQTPGQGLQFLFEYFSETQRNKGNFPGRFSGRQFSNSRSEMNVSTLELGDSALYLCASSAGLAGPDTQYFGPGTRLTVL.

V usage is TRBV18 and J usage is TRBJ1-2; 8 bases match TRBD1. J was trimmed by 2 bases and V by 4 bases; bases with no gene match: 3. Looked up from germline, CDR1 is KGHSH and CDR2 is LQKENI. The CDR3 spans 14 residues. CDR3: CASSQGQENYGYTF. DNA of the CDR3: TGTGCCAGCTCACAGGGACAGGAGAACTATGGCTACACCTTC.

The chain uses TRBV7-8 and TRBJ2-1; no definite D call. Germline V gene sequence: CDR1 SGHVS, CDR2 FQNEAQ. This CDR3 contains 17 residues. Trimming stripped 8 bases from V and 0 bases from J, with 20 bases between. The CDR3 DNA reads TGTGCCAGCGCCACACCGAGCGCCTCGAGCTCCTACAATGAGCAGTTCTTC. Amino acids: CASATPSASSSYNEQFF.

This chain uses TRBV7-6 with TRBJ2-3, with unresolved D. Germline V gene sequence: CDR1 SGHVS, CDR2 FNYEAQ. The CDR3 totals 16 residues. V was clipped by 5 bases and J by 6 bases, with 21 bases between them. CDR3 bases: TGTGCCAGCAGCCCCCAGCTTGGGCCACCTCAGGATACGCAGTATTTT. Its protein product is CASSPQLGPPQDTQYF.

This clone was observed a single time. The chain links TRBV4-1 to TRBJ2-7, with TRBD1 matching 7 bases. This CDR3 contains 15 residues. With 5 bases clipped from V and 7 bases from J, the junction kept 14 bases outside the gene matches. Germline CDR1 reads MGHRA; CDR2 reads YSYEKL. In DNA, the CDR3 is TGCGCCAGCAGCGACGGGACAGTTGGGCTTGGGGAGCAGTACTTC. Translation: CASSDGTVGLGEQYF.

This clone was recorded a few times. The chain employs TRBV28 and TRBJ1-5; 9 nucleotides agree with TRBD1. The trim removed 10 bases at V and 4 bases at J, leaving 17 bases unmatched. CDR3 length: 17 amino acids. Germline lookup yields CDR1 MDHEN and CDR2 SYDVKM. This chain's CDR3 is CAIDRDRAGVGNQPQHF. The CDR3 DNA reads TGTGCCATCGACCGGGACAGGGCCGGTGTTGGGAATCAGCCCCAGCATTTT.

DNA for the CDR3: TGTGCCAGCAGTGAAACGACAGGTAGAGGCTATGGCTACACCTTC. It codes for CASSETTGRGYGYTF. The chain couples TRBV6-1 to TRBJ1-2, with D tentatively TRBD1 (6 bases). V was pared by 2 bases and J by 4 bases, with 14 bases between. The CDR3 spans 15 residues. Germline-derived CDR1 and CDR2 are MNHNS and SASEGT.

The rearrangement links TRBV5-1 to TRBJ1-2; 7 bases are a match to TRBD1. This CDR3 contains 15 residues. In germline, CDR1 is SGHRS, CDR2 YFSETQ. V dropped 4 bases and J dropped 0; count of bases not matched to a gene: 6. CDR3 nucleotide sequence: TGCGCCAGCAGCCCTAGACAGGGATCTAACTATGGCTACACCTTC. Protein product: CASSPRQGSNYGYTF.

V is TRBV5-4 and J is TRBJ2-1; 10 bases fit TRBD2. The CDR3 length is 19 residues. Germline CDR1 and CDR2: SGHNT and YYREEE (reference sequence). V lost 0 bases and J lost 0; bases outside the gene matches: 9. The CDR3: CASSLVVTSGPHSYNEQFF. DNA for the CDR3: TGTGCCAGCAGCTTGGTGGTGACTAGCGGGCCACACTCCTACAATGAGCAGTTCTTC.

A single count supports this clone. The CDR3 sequence is CASSRGGYGYTF. The CDR3 nucleotides are TGTGCCAGCAGCAGGGGCGGCTATGGCTACACCTTC. V is TRBV6-4 and J is TRBJ1-2; D perhaps matches TRBD1 (6 bases). Germline V gene data show CDR1 as MRHNA and CDR2 as SNTAGT. Deletions cut 6 bases from V and 4 bases from J, with 9 bases between. This CDR3 spans 12 amino acids.

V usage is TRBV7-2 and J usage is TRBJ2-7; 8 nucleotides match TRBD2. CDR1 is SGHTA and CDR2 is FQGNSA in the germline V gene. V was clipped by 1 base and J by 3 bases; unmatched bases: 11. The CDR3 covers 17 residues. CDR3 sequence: CASSLGIGAGEDYEQYF. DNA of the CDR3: TGTGCCAGCAGCTTAGGAATCGGAGCGGGGGAAGACTACGAGCAGTACTTC.

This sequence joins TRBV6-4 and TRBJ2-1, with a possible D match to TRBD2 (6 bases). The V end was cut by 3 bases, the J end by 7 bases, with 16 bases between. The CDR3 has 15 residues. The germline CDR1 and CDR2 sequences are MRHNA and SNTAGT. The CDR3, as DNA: TGTGCCAGCAGTGAAGGGGCTAGCGCGAGTAATGAGCAGTTCTTC. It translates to CASSEGASASNEQFF.

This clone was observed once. The CDR3 DNA follows: TGTGCCAGTAGAAGGGACACCAGTAACTATGGCTACACCTTC. Residues: CASRRDTSNYGYTF. This sequence joins TRBV19 and TRBJ1-2; D possibly corresponds to TRBD1 (6 bases). Trimming removed 6 bases from V and 1 base from J, with 12 bases in between. Germline lookup yields CDR1 LNHDA and CDR2 SQIVND (reference sequence). This CDR3 is 14 amino acids long.

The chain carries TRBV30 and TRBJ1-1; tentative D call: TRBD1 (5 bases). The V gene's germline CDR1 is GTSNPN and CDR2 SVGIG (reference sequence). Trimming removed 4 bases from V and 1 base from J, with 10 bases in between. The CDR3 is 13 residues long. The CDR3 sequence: CAWTPQGNTEAFF. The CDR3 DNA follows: TGTGCCTGGACTCCCCAGGGGAACACTGAAGCTTTCTTT.

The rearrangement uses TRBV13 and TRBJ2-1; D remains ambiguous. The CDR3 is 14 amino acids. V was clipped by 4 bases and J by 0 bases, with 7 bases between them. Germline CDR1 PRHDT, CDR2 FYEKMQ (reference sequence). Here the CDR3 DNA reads TGTGCCAGCAGCTCGCCCAGCTCCTACAATGAGCAGTTCTTC. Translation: CASSSPSSYNEQFF. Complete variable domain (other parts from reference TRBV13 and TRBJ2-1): AAGVIQSPRHLIKEKRETATLKCYPIPRHDTVYWYQQGPGQDPQFLISFYEKMQSDKGSIPDRFSAQQFSDYHSELNMSSLELGDSALYFCASSSPSSYNEQFFGPGTRLTVL.

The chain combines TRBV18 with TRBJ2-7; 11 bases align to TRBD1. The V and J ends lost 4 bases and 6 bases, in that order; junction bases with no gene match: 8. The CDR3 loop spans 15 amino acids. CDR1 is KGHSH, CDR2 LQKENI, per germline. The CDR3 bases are TGTGCCAGCTCACTAGCGACGGGACAGGGGGGCGAGCAGTACTTC. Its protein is CASSLATGQGGEQYF.

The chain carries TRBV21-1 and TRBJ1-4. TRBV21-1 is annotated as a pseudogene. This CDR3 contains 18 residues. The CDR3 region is CASSKVVYRSGENEKLFF. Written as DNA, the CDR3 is TGTGCCAGCAGCAAAGTCGTCTATAGGTCGGGGGAGAATGAAAAACTGTTTTTT.

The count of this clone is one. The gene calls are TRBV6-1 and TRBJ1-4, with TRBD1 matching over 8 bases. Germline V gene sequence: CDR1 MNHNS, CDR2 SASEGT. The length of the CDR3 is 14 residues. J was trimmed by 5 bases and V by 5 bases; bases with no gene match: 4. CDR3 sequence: CASSNRQGNEKLFF. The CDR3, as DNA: TGTGCCAGCAGTAACCGACAGGGGAATGAAAAACTGTTTTTT.

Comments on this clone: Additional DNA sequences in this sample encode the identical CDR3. CDR3 loop: CAWSVGGSGNTIYF. The CDR3 DNA follows: TGTGCCTGGAGCGTAGGGGGTTCTGGAAACACCATATATTTT. The rearrangement uses TRBV30 and TRBJ1-3; D is perhaps TRBD1 (6 bases). The V end lost 3 bases, the J end lost 1 base, and 10 bases lay between the germline ends. There are 14 residues in the CDR3. Germline V CDR1 and CDR2: GTSNPN, SVGIG (reference sequence). Full variable domain (remainder filled in from reference TRBV30 and TRBJ1-3): SQTIHQWPATLVQPVGSPLSLECTVEGTSNPNLYWYRQAAGRGLQLLFYSVGIGQISSEVPQNLSASRPQDRQFILSSKKLLLSDSGFYLCAWSVGGSGNTIYFGEGSWLTVV.

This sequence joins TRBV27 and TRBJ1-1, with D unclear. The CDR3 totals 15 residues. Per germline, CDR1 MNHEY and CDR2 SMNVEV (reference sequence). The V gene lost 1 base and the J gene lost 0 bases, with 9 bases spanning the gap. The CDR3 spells CASSLLRELNTEAFF. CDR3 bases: TGTGCCAGCAGTTTATTACGGGAGTTGAACACTGAAGCTTTCTTT.

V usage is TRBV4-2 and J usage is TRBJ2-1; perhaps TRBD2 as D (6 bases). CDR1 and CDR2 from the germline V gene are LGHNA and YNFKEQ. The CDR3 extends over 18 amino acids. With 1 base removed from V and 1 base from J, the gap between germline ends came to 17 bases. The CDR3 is CASSQASFSGGSYNEQFF. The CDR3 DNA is TGTGCCAGCAGCCAAGCCTCATTTAGCGGAGGGTCCTACAATGAGCAGTTCTTC.

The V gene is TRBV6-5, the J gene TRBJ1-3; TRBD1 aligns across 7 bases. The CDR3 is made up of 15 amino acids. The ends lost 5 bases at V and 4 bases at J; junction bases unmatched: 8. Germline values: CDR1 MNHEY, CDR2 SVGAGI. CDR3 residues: CASSTPQGKGNTIYF. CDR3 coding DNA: TGTGCCAGCAGTACCCCACAGGGGAAGGGAAACACCATATATTTT.

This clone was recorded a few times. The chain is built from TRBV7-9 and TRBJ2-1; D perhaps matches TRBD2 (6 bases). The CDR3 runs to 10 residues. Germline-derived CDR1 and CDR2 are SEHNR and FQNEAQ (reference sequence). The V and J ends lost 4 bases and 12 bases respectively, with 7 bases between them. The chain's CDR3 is CASSWEVQFF. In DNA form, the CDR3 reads TGTGCCAGCAGCTGGGAGGTGCAGTTCTTC.

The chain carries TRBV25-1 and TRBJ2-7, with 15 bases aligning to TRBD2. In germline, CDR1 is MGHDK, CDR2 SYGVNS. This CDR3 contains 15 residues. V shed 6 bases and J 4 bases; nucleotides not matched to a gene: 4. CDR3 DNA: TGTGCCAGCAGACAGGGACTAGCGGGAGGATACGAGCAGTACTTC. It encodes CASRQGLAGGYEQYF.